This TCR beta chain is drawn from a study of shared clonotypes between healthy human individuals. Notes on this clone: What it binds is unknown. The sample contains more than one DNA sequence encoding this CDR3.

The quantity of DNA used in unsorted PBMC replicate PCRs was approximately 300 ng, corresponding to about 30,000 T cell genomes. Profiled with immunoSEQ multiplex PCR; TCRdb holds only in-frame clones, not every one. Of some 470,000 clones in the sample, around 80% were seen once. Trimming shortened V by 2 bases and J by 6 bases, and 8 bases separated the two germline ends. The CDR3 extends over 13 amino acids. Per germline, CDR1 MDHEN and CDR2 SYDVKM. Overall study findings and caveats: What limited the represented genetic and exposure-history diversity was the small number of donors.

The chain is built from TRBV28 and TRBJ2-4; the D gene is possibly TRBD1 (5 bases). The sequenced sample was PBMCs. This clonotype was obtained from a woman in her forties in good health. Some clones in this sample may be carry-over from other donors' samples. CDR3 nucleotides: TGTGCCAGCAGTTTAGGCCAGGGAAACATTCAGTACTTC. It yields the protein CASSLGQGNIQYF.